This T cell receptor beta chain was recovered during a study of shared clonotypes between healthy human individuals. Whole-study results and caveats: Some naive CD4 clonotypes, about 5%, turned up in common across several donors.

It was across several immunoSEQ plates that each subset's genomic DNA was evenly split. Only in-frame clones appear in the TCRdb table, and some are missing; sequencing was by immunoSEQ multiplex PCR. This sample carries 2 million to 2.5 million clones, 93% of them seen once, and the ten largest clones take roughly 0.36%. About this clone itself: Its antigen is unknown.

The study enrolled healthy HIV-negative adults without recent acute infections or vaccinations as donors. Subsets obtained from CD4+ cells comprised CD45RA+ naive and CD45RA-negative memory cells. The sequence was obtained from a man between 18 and 35 years old in good health. Some clones in this sample may be carry-over from other donors' samples. The sample comprised naive CD4+ T cells from PBMCs. Subset indicated: CD45RA+ positively selected.

The CDR3 nucleotides are TGTGCCAGCAGTGGTAGGACGGTGACTAACTATGGCTACACCTTC. It yields the protein CASSGRTVTNYGYTF. The V and J genes are TRBV28 and TRBJ1-2; D unclear. Germline CDR1 MDHEN, CDR2 SYDVKM. CDR3 size: 15 residues. The ends were cut back, 5 bases at V and 0 bases at J, with 13 bases in the middle.